A selection of T cell receptor beta chains follows, all from one sample in a study of T cell changes during pregnancy in multiple sclerosis. The repertoire was sequenced with immunoSEQ multiplex PCR; TCRdb's copy has only in-frame clones and lacks some. Among about 80,000 clones listed, approximately 90% were seen once. The input for sequencing was peripheral blood, taken before pregnancy. The receptors derive from a female donor with multiple sclerosis, enrolled in a pregnancy study. The CDR3 runs from the conserved cysteine through the conserved F or W. The D gene is left open where the match is weak. Clone size, where shown, is once, few, many, or a class for clones that have expanded.

. | TRBJ1-1 | TRBV6-5 | . | TGTGCCAGCAGGGAGGGAACTGAAGCTTTCTTT | CASREGTEAFF
TRBD2 | TRBJ2-7 | TRBV28 | . | TGTGCCAGCAGTTTATATTCTAGCGGGAGTTACGAGCAGTACTTC | CASSLYSSGSYEQYF
. | TRBJ1-2 | TRBV19 | . | TGTGCCAGTAATCCTCCGGGACAAGGCGCGTATGGCTACACCTTC | CASNPPGQGAYGYTF
TRBD1 | TRBJ1-4 | TRBV5-1 | . | TGCGCCAGCAGCTTGGCCCCCGGGACAGGGGATGAAAAACTGTTTTTT | CASSLAPGTGDEKLFF
. | TRBJ2-5 | TRBV7-9 | . | TGTGCCAGCAGCCCAGGCGCCACAAAAGAGACCCAGTACTTC | CASSPGATKETQYF
. | TRBJ2-1 | TRBV10-3 | . | TGTGCCATCAGGATACTAGGGAGTGAGCAGTTCTTC | CAIRILGSEQFF
TRBD2 | TRBJ2-2 | TRBV28 | . | TGTGCCAGCAGTAGGTCTAGCGGGTTCACCGGGGAGCTGTTTTTT | CASSRSSGFTGELFF
TRBD1 | TRBJ2-5 | TRBV7-2 | . | TGTGCCAGCAGGCGAAGACAGGGGTTGCAAGAGACCCAGTACTTC | CASRRRQGLQETQYF
TRBD2 | TRBJ2-7 | TRBV27 | . | TGTGCCAGCAGTTTAAACCCCCGGACTAGCGGATACTACGAGCAGTACTTC | CASSLNPRTSGYYEQYF
. | TRBJ1-2 | TRBV19 | . | TGTGCCAGTAGTACGCTAAACGGACAGCGGAGCGCTAACTATGGCTACACCTTC | CASSTLNGQRSANYGYTF
. | TRBJ1-5 | TRBV21-1 | . | TGTGCCAGCAGCGAGAAACACAGGGTCAATCAGCCCCAGCATTTT | CASSEKHRVNQPQHF
. | TRBJ1-2 | TRBV19 | . | TGTGCCAGTAGTATAGATCAGGGGAACTATGGCTACACCTTC | CASSIDQGNYGYTF
. | TRBJ1-2 | TRBV19 | . | TGTGCCAGTAGTACCCGACTAGGAGCTAACTATGGCTACACCTTC | CASSTRLGANYGYTF
. | TRBJ2-7 | TRBV18 | . | TGTGCCAGCTCACGGGGACACCCCTACGAGCAGTACTTC | CASSRGHPYEQYF
TRBD2 | TRBJ2-2 | TRBV11-3 | . | TGTGCCAGCAGCCTTAGCGGGAGAGGCACCGGGGAGCTGTTTTTT | CASSLSGRGTGELFF
TRBD1 | TRBJ2-5 | TRBV5-4 | . | TGTGCCAGCAGCCCCCCTGGGACAGGGGTTCAAGAGACCCAGTACTTC | CASSPPGTGVQETQYF
. | TRBJ1-6 | TRBV6-1 | . | TGTGCCAGCAGTGACCTATTTAATTCACCCCTCCACTTT | CASSDLFNSPLHF
TRBD1 | TRBJ1-2 | TRBV6-4 | . | TGTGCCAGCAGTGACGGGACAGGGGGCGTTGGCTACACCTTC | CASSDGTGGVGYTF
TRBD1 | TRBJ2-3 | TRBV7-2 | . | TGTGCCAGCAGCTTCGACAGGGGGGGAGATACGCAGTATTTT | CASSFDRGGDTQYF
. | TRBJ2-2 | TRBV15 | . | TGTGCCACCAGCAGGGCCATGTCCCAGCGGAGTACCGGGGAGCTGTTTTTT | CATSRAMSQRSTGELFF
. | TRBJ2-2 | TRBV2 | . | TGTGCCAGCAGTGTTACTCACACCGGGGAGCTGTTTTTT | CASSVTHTGELFF
. | TRBJ1-5 | TRBV28 | once | TGTGCCAGCAGTTTAGGGGCTGGGGGCAATCAGCCCCAGCATTTT | CASSLGAGGNQPQHF
TRBD1 | TRBJ2-7 | TRBV6-6 | . | TGTGCCAGCAGTCGACAGGGCTACGAGCAGTACTTC | CASSRQGYEQYF
. | TRBJ1-1 | TRBV5-1 | . | TGCGCCAGCAGCTTGGAGGCTAACAGGCCGAACACTGAAGCTTTCTTT | CASSLEANRPNTEAFF
TRBD1 | TRBJ2-1 | TRBV19 | . | TGTGCCAGTAGTATTCGGAGTTCATCGGGACAGGGATACAATGAGCAGTTCTTC | CASSIRSSSGQGYNEQFF
. | TRBJ1-1 | TRBV5-1 | few | TGCGCCAGCAGCTTCGGTGATCAATTCACTGAAGCTTTCTTT | CASSFGDQFTEAFF